These T cell receptor beta chains were read from a single sample in a study of siplizumab effects on memory and regulatory T cells. Sequenced by immunoSEQ multiplex PCR; TCRdb stores in-frame clones only, minus some. Of about 85,000 clones detected, more than 85% appear once; the ten largest clones hold about a fifth. Sequenced: CD8+ T cells sorted from blood. These receptors all come from a human donor in good health. Each CDR3 is given with its conserved first and last residue. The order of the fields is V gene, J gene, CDR3 protein.

V gene: TRBV6-6
J gene: TRBJ2-3
CDR3 protein: CASRGTSGIADTQYF

V gene: TRBV5-1
J gene: TRBJ2-1
CDR3 protein: CASSSSGGGIAGEQFF

V gene: TRBV19
J gene: TRBJ2-3
CDR3 protein: CASSWTSIRTDTQYF

V gene: TRBV7-8
J gene: TRBJ2-1
CDR3 protein: CAAAEAGKYNEQFF

V gene: TRBV27
J gene: TRBJ2-5
CDR3 protein: CACGEKETQYF

V gene: TRBV5-6
J gene: TRBJ2-7
CDR3 protein: CASSYGTGGYEQYF

V gene: TRBV9
J gene: TRBJ2-7
CDR3 protein: CASSPGDRKVDEQYF

V gene: TRBV5-6
J gene: TRBJ1-5
CDR3 protein: CASTNRASAKPQHF

V gene: TRBV23-1
J gene: TRBJ1-2
CDR3 protein: CASSQSSRTATWGYTF

V gene: TRBV7-6
J gene: TRBJ2-7
CDR3 protein: CASSSSTGPGEQYF

V gene: TRBV6-1
J gene: TRBJ1-1
CDR3 protein: CASSSTPGTTEAFF

V gene: TRBV29-1
J gene: TRBJ1-2
CDR3 protein: CSVEDRGGYTF

V gene: TRBV11-2
J gene: TRBJ1-5
CDR3 protein: CASSLDLWGNQPQHF

V gene: TRBV4-1
J gene: TRBJ2-6
CDR3 protein: CAPGGSSGANVLTF

V gene: TRBV5-1
J gene: TRBJ2-1
CDR3 protein: CASSLAEGGLNEQFF

V gene: TRBV5-1
J gene: TRBJ2-7
CDR3 protein: CASSGFSPGEGEQYF

V gene: TRBV14
J gene: TRBJ2-2
CDR3 protein: CASTPRGSYTGELFF

V gene: TRBV27
J gene: TRBJ2-2
CDR3 protein: CASSLTAGELFF

V gene: TRBV7-6
J gene: TRBJ2-7
CDR3 protein: CASSLASSYEQYF

V gene: TRBV27
J gene: TRBJ1-1
CDR3 protein: CASSPWINTEAFF

V gene: TRBV27
J gene: TRBJ2-1
CDR3 protein: CASSFQGANEQFF

V gene: TRBV7-2
J gene: TRBJ2-7
CDR3 protein: CASSSLAGVEQYF

V gene: TRBV7-6
J gene: TRBJ1-3
CDR3 protein: CASSQGTAHSSGNTIYF

V gene: TRBV5-1
J gene: TRBJ2-5
CDR3 protein: CASSLWTGGVETQYF

V gene: TRBV12-2
J gene: TRBJ1-2
CDR3 protein: CASRRRPWGYTF

V gene: TRBV5-6
J gene: TRBJ1-1
CDR3 protein: CASSPGTGDIRVAFF

V gene: TRBV7-9
J gene: TRBJ1-1
CDR3 protein: CASSSTFQNTEAFF

V gene: TRBV29-1
J gene: TRBJ2-1
CDR3 protein: CSARDPGNEQFF

V gene: TRBV6-6
J gene: TRBJ2-7
CDR3 protein: CASSYSTGGYEQYF

V gene: TRBV19
J gene: TRBJ2-7
CDR3 protein: CASSTGQTYEQYF

V gene: TRBV14
J gene: TRBJ2-1
CDR3 protein: CASSQAQGVNEQFF

V gene: TRBV9
J gene: TRBJ2-3
CDR3 protein: CASSHGDRDGTDTQYF

V gene: TRBV13
J gene: TRBJ2-7
CDR3 protein: CASSLGQPLSYEQYF

V gene: TRBV6-1
J gene: TRBJ2-7
CDR3 protein: CASSDPREKQYF

V gene: TRBV5-4
J gene: TRBJ2-4
CDR3 protein: CASTNRGDDIQYF

V gene: TRBV5-4
J gene: TRBJ1-1
CDR3 protein: CASSLWGVRDTEAFF

V gene: TRBV11-2
J gene: TRBJ2-7
CDR3 protein: CASSLGGQSYEQYF

V gene: TRBV27
J gene: TRBJ2-5
CDR3 protein: CASSLWPGETQYF

V gene: TRBV15
J gene: TRBJ2-7
CDR3 protein: CATSRPDRDSSYEQYF

V gene: TRBV9
J gene: TRBJ2-3
CDR3 protein: CASGGSGSTDTQYF

V gene: TRBV29-1
J gene: TRBJ1-2
CDR3 protein: CSVGQGLNYGYTF

V gene: TRBV4-1
J gene: TRBJ2-7
CDR3 protein: CASSQDPTYEQYF

V gene: TRBV6-5
J gene: TRBJ1-1
CDR3 protein: CASSRGSGISAEAFF

V gene: TRBV6-5
J gene: TRBJ1-1
CDR3 protein: CASSERTGDEAFF